This entry lists 32 T cell receptor beta chains sequenced from one sample in a study of T cells in Graves' hyperthyroidism and ophthalmopathy. RNA transcripts served as the template for amplifying TCR beta CDR3 regions. HTBI primers were employed in a first-round RT-PCR of the TCR CDR3. TCRdb fed the multiplex PCR reads into MiXCR, producing one record per CDR3 protein. The profile shows roughly 700,000 distinct CDR3 sequences, approximately 36% of them singletons. The sequenced material came from blood. The receptors were sampled from a woman aged 40 to 55 with Graves' hyperthyroidism.

V usage is TRBV13 and J usage is TRBJ1-1, with 8 nucleotides matching TRBD1. The trim removed 5 bases at V and 6 bases at J, leaving 8 bases unmatched. The V gene's germline CDR1 is PRHDT and CDR2 FYEKMQ (reference sequence). The CDR3 loop spans 14 amino acids. CDR3 sequence: CASSSRTGWAEAFF. The CDR3 DNA follows: TGTGCCAGCAGCAGCCGGACAGGGTGGGCTGAAGCTTTCTTT.

As to this clonotype: One end of the junction does not line up with germline, which may come from a read error. V usage is TRBV25-1 and J usage is TRBJ1-3; 8 bases agree with TRBD1. Germline values: CDR1 MGHDK, CDR2 SYGVNS. The CDR3 length is 19 residues. CDR3 residues: CASSYFPGGGQHSGNTIYF. The CDR3 nucleotides read TGCGCCAGCAGCTATTTTCCAGGGGGCGGCCAACACTCTGGAAACACCATATATTTT.

There are many counts of this clonotype. The chain joins TRBV11-1 to TRBJ1-1, with D uncertain. The CDR3 is 13 residues long. Germline V CDR1 and CDR2: SGHAT, FQDESV (reference sequence). V lost 7 bases and J 5 bases, leaving 14 bases between the germline ends. The CDR3 loop is CASTLAAGTEAFF. Here the CDR3 DNA reads TGTGCCAGCACCCTGGCCGCGGGGACTGAAGCTTTCTTT. The full variable domain, with the rest looked up from reference TRBV11-1 and TRBJ1-1, is EAEVAQSPRYKITEKSQAVAFWCDPISGHATLYWYRQILGQGPELLVQFQDESVVDDSQLPKDRFSAERLKGVDSTLKIQPAELGDSAMYLCASTLAAGTEAFFGQGTRLTVV.

This clonotype has a count of ten or more. Mismatch with germline at one junction end may stem from a read error. The chain recombines TRBV19 with TRBJ1-1; possibly TRBD1 for D (6 bases). Per the germline V gene, CDR1 is LNHDA and CDR2 is SQIVND (reference sequence). CDR3 length equals 13 residues. The DNA for the CDR3 is TGTGCCAGTAGTATTGGGGGGCTCGTGGAGTGGAGCTTT. Protein: CASSIGGLVEWSF.

J is TRBJ2-5 and V is TRBV19; 10 bases line up with TRBD2. CDR1 is LNHDA and CDR2 is SQIVND in the germline V gene (reference sequence). Trimming removed 5 bases from V and 3 bases from J; junction bases left unmatched: 6. The CDR3 is made up of 15 amino acids. CDR3 sequence reads: CASSRGLAVEETQYF. CDR3 nucleotide sequence: TGTGCCAGTAGTCGAGGACTAGCGGTCGAAGAGACCCAGTACTTC.

The chain recombines TRBV20-1 with TRBJ2-5, with D perhaps given as TRBD1 or TRBD2 (5 bases each). The V end lost 0 bases, the J end lost 1 base, and 12 bases lay between the germline ends. Germline V gives CDR1 DFQATT, CDR2 SNEGSKA (reference sequence). CDR3 length equals 15 residues. CDR3 residues: CSARDPTGLQETQYF. The CDR3 DNA sequence: TGCAGTGCTAGAGATCCGACGGGGCTCCAAGAGACCCAGTACTTC.

The CDR3 coding sequence is TGCAGTGCTAGGGCCCCTGGCGCCGGGGAGCTGTTTTTT. As protein: CSARAPGAGELFF. This chain links TRBV20-1 with TRBJ2-2; D gene uncertain. Germline V lookup: CDR1 DFQATT, CDR2 SNEGSKA (reference sequence). CDR3 length: 13 amino acids. V was trimmed by 3 bases and J by 6 bases, leaving 11 bases between them.

The chain links TRBV12-3 or TRBV12-4 to TRBJ1-4, with unresolved D. The CDR3 contains 13 residues. Trimming shortened V by 5 bases and J by 8 bases, and 12 bases separated the two germline ends. The CDR3 nucleotides read TGTGCCAGCAGTCTAATCCCCCCGGAAAAACTGTTTTTT. Translated: CASSLIPPEKLFF.

The sample holds many counts of this clonotype. The rearrangement links TRBV7-6 to TRBJ1-2; TRBD1 might be the D (5 bases). Trimming left V 2 bases short and J 4 bases short, with 23 bases between. CDR3 length: 18 residues. The germline V gene has CDR1 SGHVS and CDR2 FNYEAQ. Here the CDR3 reads CASSLRRGGAATSYGYTF. The CDR3 DNA is TGTGCCAGCAGCTTACGACGGGGGGGAGCGGCGACATCCTATGGCTACACCTTC.

This clonotype was seen repeatedly, ten times or more. The CDR3 bases are TGTGCCAGCAATGCTCTTGCGGGACACACCTACGAGCAGTACTTC. The encoded protein is CASNALAGHTYEQYF. The chain links TRBV2 to TRBJ2-7, with D possibly being TRBD1 or TRBD2 (6 bases each). V dropped 7 bases and J dropped 2 bases, with 18 bases sitting between them. CDR1 is SNHLY, CDR2 FYNNEI, per germline. The CDR3 has 15 amino acids.

This clonotype was seen many times. The chain links TRBV9 to TRBJ2-7; weak D call: TRBD1 (5 bases). Germline values: CDR1 SGDLS, CDR2 YYNGEE. Trimming pared 0 bases from V and 5 bases from J, leaving 15 bases between. The CDR3 length is 15 residues. The CDR3 coding sequence is TGTGCCAGCAGCGTAGAGCCCGGACAAGGTGACGAGCAGTACTTC. Amino acid sequence: CASSVEPGQGDEQYF.

The chain has TRBV24-1 and TRBJ2-7; 9 bases align to TRBD1. With V trimmed by 7 bases and J by 7 bases, 7 bases remained unmatched. Germline V CDR1 and CDR2: KGHDR, SFDVKD. The CDR3 contains 13 residues. DNA of the CDR3: TGTGCCACCAGCGGACAGGGGTTGGAAGAGCAGTACTTC. It specifies CATSGQGLEEQYF.

At least ten counts were recorded for this clonotype. The chain links TRBV10-3 to TRBJ1-5; D call uncertain. The V gene's germline CDR1 is ENHRY and CDR2 SYGVKD. V lost 8 bases to trimming and J lost 8 bases, with 13 bases between them. The CDR3 is 12 amino acids. This CDR3 reads CAIGDTLEPQHF. For the CDR3, the DNA is TGTGCCATCGGAGACACGTTGGAGCCCCAGCATTTT.

This clonotype has at least ten counts. The genes are TRBV20-1 and TRBJ2-5, with D perhaps matching TRBD2 (5 bases). The ends were cut back, 5 bases at V and 5 bases at J, with 15 bases in the middle. The V gene's germline CDR1 is DFQATT and CDR2 SNEGSKA (reference sequence). This CDR3 is built from 13 residues. CDR3 amino acids: CSALPGSGETQYF. The CDR3 nucleotides are TGCAGTGCTCTCCCAGGTTCGGGGGAGACCCAGTACTTC.

Of note for this clonotype: A much larger clone lies a single base off, so this may be a read error. The chain links TRBV12-3 or TRBV12-4 to TRBJ2-5, with TRBD1 matching 7 bases. V shed 6 bases, J shed 7 bases, and the junction held 8 bases outside the gene matches. The CDR3 runs to 13 residues. CDR3 loop: CASSTGVVGTQYF. CDR3 bases: TGTGCCAGCAGCACAGGGGTGGTGGGGACCCAGTACTTC.

This clonotype was seen repeatedly, ten times or more. The chain uses TRBV6-6 and TRBJ2-5; no definite D call. The ends were cut back, 8 bases at V and 5 bases at J, with 15 bases in the middle. This CDR3 region has 13 residues. Per the germline V gene, CDR1 is MNHNY and CDR2 is SVGAGI (reference sequence). CDR3: CASEGALMETQYF. In nucleotides, the CDR3 is TGTGCCAGCGAAGGAGCCTTGATGGAGACCCAGTACTTC.

V and J are TRBV2 and TRBJ1-3, with D perhaps TRBD1 (6 bases). Trimming left V 8 bases short and J 2 bases short, with 22 bases between. Per germline, CDR1 SNHLY and CDR2 FYNNEI. The CDR3 spans 17 residues. CDR3 loop: CASEEGVWRLTGNTIYF. Written as DNA, the CDR3 is TGTGCCAGCGAAGAGGGGGTCTGGAGGCTCACTGGAAACACCATATATTTT.

This clonotype appeared once. This sequence joins TRBV19 and TRBJ1-2; D call uncertain. V lost 4 bases and J lost 8, with 11 bases in between. CDR1 and CDR2 (germline): LNHDA, SQIVND (reference sequence). This CDR3 comprises 12 residues. The CDR3 here is CASSTGPKGYTF. CDR3 sequence (DNA): TGTGCCAGTAGTACCGGACCCAAAGGCTACACCTTC.

The V gene is TRBV3-1, the J gene TRBJ2-2; D possibly corresponds to TRBD2 (6 bases). Germline CDR1 is LGHDT and CDR2 is YNNKEL (reference sequence). V was cut by 4 bases and J by 2 bases, with 14 bases left in between. The CDR3 is 16 amino acids. CDR3 sequence reads: CASSPLGGRNTGELFF. The CDR3 nucleotides read TGTGCCAGCAGCCCGCTGGGGGGACGAAACACCGGGGAGCTGTTTTTT.

V and J are TRBV7-2 and TRBJ1-5; 8 positions match TRBD1. Trimming at V came to 5 bases and at J to 7 bases, leaving 10 bases not matched to a gene. The CDR3 spans 15 residues. The germline V gene has CDR1 SGHTA and CDR2 FQGNSA. The CDR3 loop is CASSRASGGGQPQHF. DNA of the CDR3: TGTGCCAGCAGCCGCGCCTCAGGGGGCGGACAGCCCCAGCATTTT.

On this clonotype: Germline and junction disagree at one end, which may indicate a read error. The V gene is TRBV10-1, the J gene TRBJ2-2; the D is unclear. The germline V gene has CDR1 WNHNN and CDR2 SYGVQD (reference sequence). This CDR3 contains 12 residues. The DNA for the CDR3 is TGCGCCAGCAGTGTAAACATCGGGGAGCTGTTTTTT. Amino acid sequence: CASSVNIGELFF.

The chain combines TRBV20-1 with TRBJ1-5, with unresolved D. Germline assignment: CDR1 DFQATT and CDR2 SNEGSKA (reference sequence). The V end was cut by 0 bases, the J end by 6 bases, with 12 bases between. The CDR3 runs to 14 residues. The CDR3 loop reads CSARDFGISQPQHF. The CDR3 DNA is TGCAGTGCTAGAGATTTCGGGATTAGTCAGCCCCAGCATTTT.

This clonotype was found many times. The V and J genes are TRBV20-1 and TRBJ1-5, with 7 bases matching TRBD1. Germline trimming cut 3 bases from V and 1 base from J; bases unmatched to any gene: 3. Per germline, CDR1 DFQATT and CDR2 SNEGSKA (reference sequence). The CDR3 consists of 14 residues. This chain's CDR3 is CSASPGQSNQPQHF. CDR3 nucleotide sequence: TGCAGTGCTAGCCCGGGACAGAGCAATCAGCCCCAGCATTTT.

The chain joins TRBV7-9 to TRBJ2-5, with TRBD2 matching over 7 bases. The ends lost 5 bases at V and 2 bases at J; junction bases unmatched: 11. The CDR3 is made up of 16 amino acids. Germline CDR1 and CDR2: SEHNR and FQNEAQ (reference sequence). This CDR3 is CASSHRGGAIQETQYF. For the CDR3, the DNA is TGTGCCAGCAGCCACCGGGGAGGGGCAATTCAAGAGACCCAGTACTTC.

This clonotype occurred a few times. The J gene is TRBJ2-5, the V gene TRBV4-3, with 9 bases identical to TRBD2. Losses at the gene ends were 0 bases for V and 5 bases for J; bases not matched to a gene: 4. There are 15 residues in the CDR3. Germline V gene lookup returns CDR1 LGHNA and CDR2 YSLEER. Here the CDR3 DNA reads TGCGCCAGCAGCCAAGATCTAGCGGGATGGGAGACCCAGTACTTC. Its protein is CASSQDLAGWETQYF.

Notes on this clonotype: A read error may explain this, as a much larger clone is one base away. The gene calls are TRBV11-1 and TRBJ2-7; 8 nucleotides match TRBD2. Germline CDR1 is SGHAT and CDR2 is FQDESV (reference sequence). This CDR3 has 14 amino acids. V shed 4 bases and J 3 bases; nucleotides not matched to a gene: 5. For the CDR3, the DNA is TGTGCCAGCAGCTCACCGGGACTAGACTACGAGCAGTACTTC. Protein product: CASSSPGLDYEQYF.

The sample holds a few counts of this clonotype. The chain links TRBV5-4 to TRBJ1-1; TRBD1 matches at 10 bases. V lost 4 bases, J lost 4 bases, and 10 bases stayed unmatched. This CDR3 comprises 16 residues. The germline V gene encodes CDR1 SGHNT and CDR2 YYREEE (reference sequence). The CDR3 bases are TGTGCCAGCAGCCCAGAGCGACAGGGGGCAAGCACTGAAGCTTTCTTT. Translating gives CASSPERQGASTEAFF.

This clonotype was counted only a few times. A much larger clone is a single base away; this may be a read error. The chain carries TRBV12-3 or TRBV12-4 and TRBJ1-2; TRBD1 matches 8 bases. The CDR3 has 13 residues. This CDR3 is CANSFGQGAGYTF. CDR3 coding DNA: TGTGCCAACAGTTTTGGGCAGGGGGCTGGCTACACCTTC.

The J gene is TRBJ1-2, the V gene TRBV7-2, with a weak D call TRBD1 (6 bases). The ends were cut back, 1 base at V and 6 bases at J, with 15 bases in the middle. Germline V gives CDR1 SGHTA, CDR2 FQGNSA. The CDR3 contains 15 residues. CDR3 residues: CASSLEVPGDDGYTF. For the CDR3, the DNA is TGTGCCAGCAGCTTAGAGGTTCCAGGGGATGATGGCTACACCTTC.

Of note for this clonotype: The junction does not match germline at one end; this may be a read error. The chain uses TRBV10-3 and TRBJ2-6; no clear D gene. The CDR3 sequence is 10 residues long. Germline V gives CDR1 ENHRY, CDR2 SYGVKD. CDR3 residues: CAIAQGAEAF. As DNA, the CDR3 is TGTGCCATCGCTCAAGGAGCTGAAGCTTTC.

As concerns this clonotype: The junction and the germline gene differ at one end; a read error may be behind it. The V and J genes are TRBV7-9 and TRBJ2-7, with D perhaps TRBD1 or TRBD2 (6 bases each). This CDR3 has 16 residues. In germline, CDR1 is SEHNR, CDR2 FQNEAQ (reference sequence). This chain's CDR3 is CASSQGGGTPPGEQYF. The CDR3 DNA follows: TGCGCCAGCAGCCAAGGTGGCGGGACACCCCCTGGCGAGCAGTACTTC. Combining the CDR3 with reference TRBV7-9 and TRBJ2-7 gives the whole variable domain DTGVSQNPRHKITKRGQNVTFRCDPISEHNRLYWYRQTLGQGPEFLTYFQNEAQLEKSRLLSDRFSAERPKGSFSTLEIQRTEQGDSAMYLCASSQGGGTPPGEQYFGPGTRLTVT.

In this sample, this clonotype turned up a few times. This may arise from a read error, as a much more abundant clone is one base away. The chain is built from TRBV15 and TRBJ1-2; D gene unclear. The V end was cut by 5 bases, the J end by 5 bases, with 15 bases between. Germline CDR1 is LNHNV and CDR2 is YYDKDF (reference sequence). There are 14 residues in the CDR3. The CDR3 sequence: CATSGERPGYGYTF. CDR3 nucleotide sequence: TGTGCCACCAGCGGTGAACGGCCGGGTTATGGCTACACCTTC.